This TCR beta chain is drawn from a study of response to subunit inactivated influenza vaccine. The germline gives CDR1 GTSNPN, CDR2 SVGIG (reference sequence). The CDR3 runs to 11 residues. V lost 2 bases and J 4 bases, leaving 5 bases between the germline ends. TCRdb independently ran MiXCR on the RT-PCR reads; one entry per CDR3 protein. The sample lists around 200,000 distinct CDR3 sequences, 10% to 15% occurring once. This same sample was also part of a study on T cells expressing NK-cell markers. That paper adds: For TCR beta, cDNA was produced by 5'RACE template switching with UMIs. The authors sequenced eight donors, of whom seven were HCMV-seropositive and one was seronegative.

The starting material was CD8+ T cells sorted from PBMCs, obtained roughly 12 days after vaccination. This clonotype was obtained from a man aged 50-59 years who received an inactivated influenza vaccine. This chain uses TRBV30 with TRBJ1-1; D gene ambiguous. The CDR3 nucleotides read TGTGCCTGGAGTCCCGTCACTGAAGCTTTCTTT. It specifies CAWSPVTEAFF.